What follows are 5 T cell receptor beta chains derived from one specimen sequenced in a study of cytomegalovirus exposure and HLA in healthy donors. The PCR ran on 60 Vbeta and 13 Jbeta primers. Using immunoSEQ multiplex PCR, the repertoire was profiled, and TCRdb retains in-frame clones only, with some absent. Of around 130,000 clones in the sample, over 70% were seen once. Sequenced input: PBMCs. The receptors stem from a woman aged 18 to 35 in good health and CMV-seronegative.

The chain links TRBV9 to TRBJ2-3; D might be TRBD2 (6 bases). Germline assignment: CDR1 SGDLS and CDR2 YYNGEE. Trimming stripped 0 bases from V and 6 bases from J, with 14 bases between. CDR3 length: 15 amino acids. CDR3 DNA sequence: TGTGCCAGCAGCGTAGGGGACCCTAGCGTCGATACGCAGTATTTT. It translates to CASSVGDPSVDTQYF. Filled out from reference TRBV9 and TRBJ2-3, the complete variable domain reads DSGVTQTPKHLITATGQRVTLRCSPRSGDLSVYWYQQSLDQGLQFLIQYYNGEERAKGNILERFSAQQFPDLHSELNLSSLELGDSALYFCASSVGDPSVDTQYFGPGTRLTVL.

The chain carries TRBV6-1 and TRBJ1-6, with 7 bases lining up with TRBD1. The CDR3 totals 15 residues. With 3 bases clipped from V and 10 bases from J, the junction kept 9 bases outside the gene matches. Germline assignment: CDR1 MNHNS and CDR2 SASEGT. As DNA, the CDR3 is TGTGCCAGCAGTGACCGGGGACAGCATTACTCACCCCTCCACTTT. Translating it yields CASSDRGQHYSPLHF.

This chain connects TRBV10-3 to TRBJ2-7; 12 bases map to TRBD1. This CDR3 has 18 residues. The trim removed 5 bases at V and 3 bases at J, leaving 14 bases unmatched. Germline V gene sequence: CDR1 ENHRY, CDR2 SYGVKD. Written as DNA, the CDR3 is TGTGCCATCAGTCGGGTCCCGGGACAGGGGGCTACACTCTACGAGCAGTACTTC. It translates to CAISRVPGQGATLYEQYF.

This clone came up a few times. The chain recombines TRBV4-2 with TRBJ2-4, with D perhaps TRBD1 (5 bases). The germline gives CDR1 LGHNA, CDR2 YNFKEQ. The V end was cut by 0 bases, the J end by 6 bases, with 12 bases between. The CDR3 extends over 15 amino acids. This CDR3 reads CASSQESGKRNIQYF. The CDR3 region has the DNA TGTGCCAGCAGCCAAGAATCAGGGAAGAGAAACATTCAGTACTTC.

The rearrangement links TRBV21-1 to TRBJ1-1; the table's D call of TRBD1 was not tested on the DNA. TRBV21-1 constitutes a pseudogene. This CDR3 is 14 amino acids long. CDR3 sequence: CASSTQGADTEAFF. For the CDR3, the DNA is TGTGCCAGCAGCACCCAGGGGGCGGACACTGAAGCTTTCTTT.